This section outlines one T cell receptor (beta chain) sequence together with its context. The data were taken from a study of blood T cell repertoires in COVID-19. Study overall: Italy, Spain and the United States were the sources of the convalescent and acute COVID-19 samples.

In the source study's methods: Using reference gene primer amplification, nucleated cell counts were estimated. Profiled with immunoSEQ multiplex PCR; TCRdb holds only in-frame clones, not every one. V and J calls and clone size are given by that table; D and trimming were obtained from the DNA. The sample shows roughly 300,000 clones, approximately 84% of them seen only once. Seattle participants joined during active infection and were tracked over time. The source is a human donor with COVID-19, enrolled during active disease. The donor label of this sample is uncertain. Material for sequencing was peripheral blood.

The CDR3 DNA sequence: TGTGCCACCAGTGATTTGTCAGGACAGGGCGAGCAGTACTTC. Amino acid sequence: CATSDLSGQGEQYF. The chain carries TRBV24-1 and TRBJ2-7, with TRBD1 matching over 8 bases. V lost 0 bases, J lost 6 bases, and 3 bases stayed unmatched. Germline-derived CDR1 and CDR2 are KGHDR and SFDVKD. The CDR3 length is 14 residues.